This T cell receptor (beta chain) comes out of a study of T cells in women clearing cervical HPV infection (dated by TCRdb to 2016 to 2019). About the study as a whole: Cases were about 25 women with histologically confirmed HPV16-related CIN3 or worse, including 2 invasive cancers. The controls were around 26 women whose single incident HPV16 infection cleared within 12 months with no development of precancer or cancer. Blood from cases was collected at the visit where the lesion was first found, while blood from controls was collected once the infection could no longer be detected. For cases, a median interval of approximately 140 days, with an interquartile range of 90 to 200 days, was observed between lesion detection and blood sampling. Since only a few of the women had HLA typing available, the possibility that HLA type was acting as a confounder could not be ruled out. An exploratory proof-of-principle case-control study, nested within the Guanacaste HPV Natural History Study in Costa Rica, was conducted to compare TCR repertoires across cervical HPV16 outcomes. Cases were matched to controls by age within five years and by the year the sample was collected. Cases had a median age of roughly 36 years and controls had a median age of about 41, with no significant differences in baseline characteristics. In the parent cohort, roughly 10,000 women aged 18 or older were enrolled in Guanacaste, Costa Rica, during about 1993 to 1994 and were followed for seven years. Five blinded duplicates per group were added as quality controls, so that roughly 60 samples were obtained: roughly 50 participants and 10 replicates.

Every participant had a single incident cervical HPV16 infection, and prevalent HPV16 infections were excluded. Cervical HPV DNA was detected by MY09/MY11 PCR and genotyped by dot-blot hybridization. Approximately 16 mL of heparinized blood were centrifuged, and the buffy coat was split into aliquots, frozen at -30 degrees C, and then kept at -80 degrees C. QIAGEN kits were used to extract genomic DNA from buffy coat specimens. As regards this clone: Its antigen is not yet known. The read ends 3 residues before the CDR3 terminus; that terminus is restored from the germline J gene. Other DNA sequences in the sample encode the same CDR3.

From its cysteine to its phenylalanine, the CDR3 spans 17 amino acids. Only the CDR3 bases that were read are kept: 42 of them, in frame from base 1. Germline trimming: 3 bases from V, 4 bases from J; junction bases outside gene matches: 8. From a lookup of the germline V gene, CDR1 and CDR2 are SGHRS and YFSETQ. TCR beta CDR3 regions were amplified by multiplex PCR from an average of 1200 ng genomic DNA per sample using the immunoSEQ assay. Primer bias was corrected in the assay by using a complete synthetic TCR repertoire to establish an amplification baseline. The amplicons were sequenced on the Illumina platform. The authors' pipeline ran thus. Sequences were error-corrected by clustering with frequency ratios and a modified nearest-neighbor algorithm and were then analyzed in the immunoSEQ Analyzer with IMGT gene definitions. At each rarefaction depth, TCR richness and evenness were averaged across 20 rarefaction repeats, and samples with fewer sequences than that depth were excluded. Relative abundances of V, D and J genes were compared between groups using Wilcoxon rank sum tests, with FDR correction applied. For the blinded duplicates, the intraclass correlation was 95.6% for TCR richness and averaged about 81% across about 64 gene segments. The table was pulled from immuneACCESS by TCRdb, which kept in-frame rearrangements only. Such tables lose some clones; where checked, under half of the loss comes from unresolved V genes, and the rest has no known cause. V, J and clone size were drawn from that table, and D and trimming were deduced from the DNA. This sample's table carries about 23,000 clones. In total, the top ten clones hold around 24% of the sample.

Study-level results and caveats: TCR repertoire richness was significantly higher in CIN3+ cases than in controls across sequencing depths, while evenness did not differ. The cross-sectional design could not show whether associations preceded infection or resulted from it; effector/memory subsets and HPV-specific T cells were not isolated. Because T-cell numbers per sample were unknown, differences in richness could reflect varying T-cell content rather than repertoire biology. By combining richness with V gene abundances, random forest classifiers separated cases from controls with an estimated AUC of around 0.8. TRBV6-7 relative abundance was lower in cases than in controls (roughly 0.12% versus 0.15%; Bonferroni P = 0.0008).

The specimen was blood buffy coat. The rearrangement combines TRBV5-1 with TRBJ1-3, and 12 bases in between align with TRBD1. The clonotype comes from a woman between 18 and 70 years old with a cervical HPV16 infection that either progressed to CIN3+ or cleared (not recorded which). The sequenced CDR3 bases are TGCGCCAGCAGCTCTTCGGGACAGGGGGCGCGAGGAAACACC. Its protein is CASSSSGQGARGNT. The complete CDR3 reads CASSSSGQGARGNTIYF.